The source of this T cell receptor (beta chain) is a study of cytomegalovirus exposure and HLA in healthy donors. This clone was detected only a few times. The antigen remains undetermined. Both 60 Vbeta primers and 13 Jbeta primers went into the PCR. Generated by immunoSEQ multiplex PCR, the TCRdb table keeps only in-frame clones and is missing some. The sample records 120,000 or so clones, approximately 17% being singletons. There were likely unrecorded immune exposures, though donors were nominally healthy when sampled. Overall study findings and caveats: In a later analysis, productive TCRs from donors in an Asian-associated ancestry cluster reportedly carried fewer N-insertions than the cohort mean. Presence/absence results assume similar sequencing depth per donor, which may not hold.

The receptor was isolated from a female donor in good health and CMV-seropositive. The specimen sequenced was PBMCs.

Here the CDR3 reads CASSPGTAAWVAEAFF. As DNA, the CDR3 is TGTGCCAGCAGCCCAGGGACAGCGGCCTGGGTAGCTGAAGCTTTCTTT. J is TRBJ1-1 and V is TRBV7-9, with TRBD1 matching 7 bases. This CDR3 contains 16 residues. From germline, CDR1 is SEHNR and CDR2 FQNEAQ (reference sequence). With V trimmed by 5 bases and J by 6 bases, 15 bases remained unmatched. The variable domain in full, completed from reference TRBV7-9 and TRBJ1-1, reads DTGVSQNPRHKITKRGQNVTFRCDPISEHNRLYWYRQTLGQGPEFLTYFQNEAQLEKSRLLSDRFSAERPKGSFSTLEIQRTEQGDSAMYLCASSPGTAAWVAEAFFGQGTRLTVV.